The clone carrying this TCR beta chain was seen a handful of times. Its target is not known. Trimming took off 1 base at V and 1 base at J, with 11 bases between the two ends. CDR1 is SGDLS and CDR2 is YYNGEE in the germline V gene. This CDR3 spans 15 amino acids. This record comes from a study of CD8+CD57+ T cells in acquired aplastic anemia. Background on the study: Yields of DNA that came from sorted CD4+ and CD8+ cells averaged about 3.3 ug.

It was patients with CD8+CD57+ cell expansion by flow cytometry who were chosen for sequencing. All patients had severe acquired aplastic anemia. Findings and caveats of the study: Between patients and controls, twenty-nine CD8+ CDR3 sequences were found in common.

The TCR beta profiling, which covered VDJ combination and CDR3 sequence, was carried out using genomic DNA as the template. TCRdb re-derived calls from the reads in MiXCR, one entry per CDR3 protein. Here the sample spans about 160,000 distinct CDR3 sequences, 71% being singletons. This TCR came from a human donor with aplastic anemia. The sequenced material came from sorted CD4+, CD8+, or CD8+CD57+ T cells (not recorded which) from PBMCs. The rearrangement joins TRBV9 to TRBJ2-5, with D perhaps given as TRBD1 or TRBD2 (5 bases each). CDR3 in amino acids: CASSVLGGGQETQYF. The CDR3 DNA reads TGTGCCAGCAGCGTATTAGGTGGGGGCCAAGAGACCCAGTACTTC.